The next 5 T cell receptor beta chains were all read from a single sample in a study of blood T cells in healthy people across ages (dated by TCRdb to about 2015). The protocol used for the library was 5' RACE. The data were produced on an Illumina HiSeq 2500. A second PCR of about 6 to 12 cycles was run with a J-beta primer mix and a sample-barcoded 5' primer. The raw public data were reprocessed by TCRdb itself: fastp quality trimming at Q25, MiXCR clonotype calling, in-frame beta chains only. Rows are unified per CDR3 protein, each entry keeping the most common DNA and genes. The sample table shows about 720,000 distinct CDR3 sequences, and approximately 22% are seen once. The ten largest clones represent under 25% of the sample. The sample comprised blood. These receptors were obtained from a man between 65 and 85 years old in good health.

This rearrangement joins TRBV12-3 or TRBV12-4 to TRBJ1-2; D gene ambiguous. CDR3 length: 15 residues. V lost 8 bases, J lost 0 bases, and 16 bases lay in between. CDR3 region: CASLQRRESNYGYTF. CDR3 DNA: TGTGCCAGCCTCCAAAGAAGGGAGTCTAACTATGGCTACACCTTC.

This clonotype has a handful of counts. This chain connects TRBV12-3 or TRBV12-4 to TRBJ2-3; D unclear. The CDR3 runs to 11 residues. The V and J ends lost 2 bases and 11 bases respectively, with 8 bases between them. Here the CDR3 reads CASSLKDRQYF. Written as DNA, the CDR3 is TGTGCCAGCAGTTTAAAGGACCGGCAGTATTTT.

This clonotype is judged medium-sized. This chain uses TRBV7-2 with TRBJ2-3; D gene uncertain. Germline CDR1 SGHTA, CDR2 FQGNSA. V lost 3 bases and J 6 bases, leaving 7 bases between the germline ends. There are 12 residues in the CDR3. The CDR3 DNA reads TGTGCCAGCAGCTTTAATTGGGATACGCAGTATTTT. Translation gives CASSFNWDTQYF.

A few counts support this clonotype. V is TRBV19 and J is TRBJ2-1, with 7 bases fitting TRBD2. Germline V gene lookup returns CDR1 LNHDA and CDR2 SQIVND (reference sequence). With 6 bases clipped from V and 4 bases from J, the junction kept 9 bases outside the gene matches. The CDR3 covers 15 residues. The CDR3 nucleotides are TGTGCCAGTAGACGGGGAGGGTCGGGGTACAATGAGCAGTTCTTC. Its translation: CASRRGGSGYNEQFF.

This clonotype was detected a few times. The chain links TRBV5-1 to TRBJ2-1; D is ambiguous. The V end was cut by 0 bases, the J end by 5 bases, with 12 bases between. This CDR3 is 15 amino acids long. Per germline, CDR1 SGHRS and CDR2 YFSETQ. The CDR3 region has the DNA TGCGCCAGCAGCTTGGGCCCAGATACACACAATGAGCAGTTCTTC. This encodes CASSLGPDTHNEQFF.